Following are 28 T cell receptor beta chains from one sample sequenced in a study of cytomegalovirus exposure and HLA in healthy donors. PCR used 60 Vbeta primers and 13 Jbeta primers. Profiling relied on immunoSEQ multiplex PCR, and the TCRdb table lists in-frame clones only, not all of them. Of about 220,000 clones listed, approximately 68% are singletons. Specimen: PBMCs. Receptor source: a woman in her twenties or thirties in good health and CMV-seronegative.

This sequence joins TRBV5-1 and TRBJ1-1, with a tentative D call TRBD1 (6 bases). V was cut by 0 bases and J by 1 base, with 13 bases left in between. Germline V gene lookup returns CDR1 SGHRS and CDR2 YFSETQ. The CDR3 has 16 residues. The CDR3: CASSLDRVVSNTEAFF. CDR3 sequence (DNA): TGCGCCAGCAGCTTGGACAGGGTAGTGTCGAACACTGAAGCTTTCTTT.

This clone was seen only a few times. V usage is TRBV7-2 and J usage is TRBJ2-1; 8 bases are a match to TRBD2. CDR3 length: 16 residues. The V segment lost 2 bases and the J segment 4 bases; nucleotides outside the gene matches: 7. Germline V gives CDR1 SGHTA, CDR2 FQGNSA. The chain's CDR3 is CASSLSGGDLYNEQFF. The CDR3 nucleotides are TGTGCCAGCAGCTTATCGGGGGGGGACCTATACAATGAGCAGTTCTTC.

To note about this clone: The identical CDR3 is also encoded by other nucleotide sequences in the sample. V gene TRBV6-5 combines with J gene TRBJ2-2, with 7 bases fitting TRBD1. V lost 5 bases to trimming and J lost 3 bases; unmatched junction nucleotides: 0. The CDR3 contains 13 residues. Germline values: CDR1 MNHEY, CDR2 SVGAGI. CDR3 DNA sequence: TGTGCCAGCAGTGACAGGGACACCGGGGAGCTGTTTTTT. It encodes CASSDRDTGELFF.

Concerning this clone itself: Within the sample, other DNA sequences also encode this same CDR3. V and J are TRBV18 and TRBJ2-5, with a possible D match to TRBD1 (5 bases). V gave up 2 bases and J gave up 4 bases, with 5 bases separating them. This CDR3 has 12 residues. Germline V gene sequence: CDR1 KGHSH, CDR2 LQKENI. The CDR3 spells CASSPGAETQYF. The CDR3 DNA follows: TGTGCCAGCTCACCAGGGGCAGAGACCCAGTACTTC.

The count of this clone is one. A read error may account for a junction end that differs from germline. Other nucleotide sequences from this sample produce the same CDR3. The chain is built from TRBV5-4 and TRBJ1-6; TRBD1 agrees at 7 bases. The germline V gene has CDR1 SGHNT and CDR2 YYREEE (reference sequence). The CDR3 sequence is 15 residues long. The CDR3 nucleotides are TGTGCCAGCAGGGATGGGACAGCTTATAATTCCCCCCTCCACTTT. This translates into CASRDGTAYNSPLHF. Filled out from reference TRBV5-4 and TRBJ1-6, the complete variable domain reads ETGVTQSPTHLIKTRGQQVTLRCSSQSGHNTVSWYQQALGQGPQFIFQYYREEENGRGNFPPRFSGLQFPNYSSELNVNALELDDSALYLCASRDGTAYNSPLHFGNGTRLTVT.

The J gene is TRBJ2-1, the V gene TRBV7-9; 13 bases agree with TRBD2. Germline V gene sequence: CDR1 SEHNR, CDR2 FQNEAQ (reference sequence). The CDR3 contains 17 residues. V gave up 4 bases and J gave up 9 bases; unmatched junction bases: 12. The CDR3 loop is CASSSPLAGGPMGEQFF. The CDR3, as DNA: TGTGCCAGCAGCTCCCCACTAGCGGGAGGGCCGATGGGTGAGCAGTTCTTC.

The chain has TRBV28 and TRBJ1-3; D is unclear. The CDR3 runs to 15 residues. CDR1 is MDHEN and CDR2 is SYDVKM in the germline V gene. Trimming left V 8 bases short and J 4 bases short, with 18 bases between. CDR3: CASLPGSTIGNTIYF. Here the CDR3 DNA reads TGTGCCAGCCTGCCAGGATCTACCATCGGAAACACCATATATTTT.

The count of this clone is one. The chain is built from TRBV6-1 and TRBJ1-5, with D perhaps TRBD1 (6 bases). The length of the CDR3 is 13 residues. Per germline, CDR1 MNHNS and CDR2 SASEGT. Trimming removed 6 bases from V and 5 bases from J, with 11 bases in between. This CDR3 reads CASRGQWDQPQHF. CDR3 DNA sequence: TGTGCCAGCAGAGGACAGTGGGATCAGCCCCAGCATTTT.

This chain joins TRBV6-5 and TRBJ2-1; D gene unclear. CDR1 and CDR2 from the germline V gene are MNHEY and SVGAGI. The CDR3 totals 13 residues. Deletions cut 6 bases from V and 8 bases from J, with 14 bases between. This CDR3 is CASSLHTADEQFF. The DNA of the CDR3 is TGTGCCAGCAGCCTACACACAGCCGATGAGCAGTTCTTC.

This clone was observed once. The V and J genes are TRBV19 and TRBJ2-1; TRBD2 aligns across 13 bases. The V segment lost 7 bases and the J segment 10 bases; nucleotides outside the gene matches: 10. Germline V gene sequence: CDR1 LNHDA, CDR2 SQIVND (reference sequence). The CDR3 loop spans 15 amino acids. The CDR3 region is CASTKTSGGPWEQFF. For the CDR3, the DNA is TGTGCCAGTACCAAGACTAGCGGGGGGCCGTGGGAGCAGTTCTTC.

This chain connects TRBV6-1 to TRBJ1-6, with 7 bases lining up with TRBD1. V lost 6 bases, J lost 10 bases, and 9 bases stayed unmatched. Germline V lookup: CDR1 MNHNS, CDR2 SASEGT. This CDR3 spans 14 amino acids. CDR3 nucleotide sequence: TGTGCCAGCAGCCTTGACAGGGCTCTCTCACCCCTCCACTTT. Translating it yields CASSLDRALSPLHF.

Points on this clone: At one of its ends the junction is not consistent with the germline gene, which may arise from a read error. V usage is TRBV4-1 and J usage is TRBJ1-6, with 9 bases that match TRBD1. From germline, CDR1 is MGHRA and CDR2 YSYEKL. This CDR3 contains 15 residues. As DNA, the CDR3 is TGTGCCAGCAGCCAGCGGACAGGGGTCGATTCACCCCTCCACTTT. It translates to CASSQRTGVDSPLHF.

CDR3 nucleotides: TGTGCCAGCAGCTTAGAGCGCAATGAGCAGTTCTTC. Translation gives CASSLERNEQFF. V is TRBV7-9 and J is TRBJ2-1; D uncertain. Looked up from germline, CDR1 is SEHNR and CDR2 is FQNEAQ (reference sequence). The CDR3 has 12 amino acids. The V gene lost 1 base and the J gene lost 6 bases, with 4 bases spanning the gap.

This chain joins TRBV7-9 and TRBJ1-1; 10 nucleotides line up with TRBD1. The CDR3 spans 16 residues. Unmatched junction bases numbered 10, after V lost 4 bases and J lost 5 bases. The germline CDR1 and CDR2 sequences are SEHNR and FQNEAQ (reference sequence). CDR3 sequence reads: CASSSGQGFLYTEAFF. CDR3 DNA: TGTGCCAGCAGCTCGGGACAGGGGTTTCTGTATACTGAAGCTTTCTTT.

V usage is TRBV5-4 and J usage is TRBJ2-2; D may be TRBD2 (7 bases). This CDR3 contains 15 residues. Germline V gives CDR1 SGHNT, CDR2 YYREEE (reference sequence). Trimming cost V 10 bases and J 0 bases, with 16 bases left between them. As DNA, the CDR3 is TGTGCCGCTATGAGGGGGGGGGCGAACACCGGGGAGCTGTTTTTT. Its translation is CAAMRGGANTGELFF.

For this clone: Other DNA sequences of this sample code for an identical CDR3. The V and J genes are TRBV10-3 and TRBJ2-1, with D perhaps TRBD1 (5 bases). Trimming shortened V by 10 bases and J by 4 bases, and 20 bases separated the two germline ends. CDR3 length: 15 amino acids. CDR1 is ENHRY, CDR2 SYGVKD, per germline. The CDR3 region is CATLETGDLYNEQFF. Written as DNA, the CDR3 is TGTGCCACCCTCGAAACAGGAGATCTATACAATGAGCAGTTCTTC.

This clone appeared a few times. The chain employs TRBV4-1 and TRBJ2-1, with D maybe TRBD2 (5 bases). Trimming pared 0 bases from V and 0 bases from J, leaving 6 bases between. The CDR3 consists of 15 residues. Germline CDR1 MGHRA, CDR2 YSYEKL. Here the CDR3 DNA reads TGCGCCAGCAGCCAAGAAGCGGACTCCTACAATGAGCAGTTCTTC. It yields the protein CASSQEADSYNEQFF.

This clone appeared a single time. Compared with germline, one end of the junction differs, possibly owing to a read error. This chain uses TRBV7-9 with TRBJ1-1; 10 nucleotides match TRBD1. The germline V gene has CDR1 SEHNR and CDR2 FQNEAQ (reference sequence). The CDR3 runs 15 residues. CDR3 nucleotide sequence: TGTTCCAGCAGCCACAGGACAGGGGGGAACACTGAAGCTTTCTTT. Translation: CSSSHRTGGNTEAFF.

The V gene is TRBV11-1, the J gene TRBJ2-7; TRBD2 agrees at 11 bases. The CDR3 totals 16 residues. Trimming removed 4 bases from V and 4 bases from J; junction bases left unmatched: 9. Germline CDR1 and CDR2: SGHAT and FQDESV (reference sequence). CDR3 amino acids: CASSWDTSGRYYEQYF. CDR3 DNA sequence: TGTGCCAGCAGCTGGGATACTAGCGGGAGATATTACGAGCAGTACTTC.

The chain recombines TRBV7-8 with TRBJ2-5; 7 bases are a match to TRBD1. Germline-derived CDR1 and CDR2 are SGHVS and FQNEAQ. V was pared by 2 bases and J by 5 bases, with 5 bases of the junction left unmatched. The CDR3 consists of 14 residues. The DNA of the CDR3 is TGTGCCAGCAGCTTAAAAGGGGGCAGGGAGACCCAGTACTTC. This translates into CASSLKGGRETQYF.

This clone was observed a handful of times. Other DNA sequences within the sample encode an identical CDR3. The rearrangement uses TRBV30 and TRBJ1-2; D gene uncertain. Germline V gives CDR1 GTSNPN, CDR2 SVGIG (reference sequence). The V end lost 0 bases, the J end lost 2 bases, and 10 bases lay between the germline ends. The length of the CDR3 is 14 residues. The CDR3 loop is CAWSVTGSNYGYTF. The DNA of the CDR3 is TGTGCCTGGAGTGTAACGGGGTCGAACTATGGCTACACCTTC.

The V and J genes are TRBV14 and TRBJ1-1, with D possibly matching TRBD1 (6 bases). The length of the CDR3 is 17 residues. Germline V lookup: CDR1 SGHDN, CDR2 FVKESK. Deletions cut 4 bases from V and 0 bases from J, with 18 bases between. DNA for the CDR3: TGTGCCAGCAGCCCGACAGGAACAGGTGGACTGAACACTGAAGCTTTCTTT. Protein product: CASSPTGTGGLNTEAFF.

This clone was seen a single time. The J gene is TRBJ1-1, the V gene TRBV7-9; D is perhaps TRBD1 (6 bases). CDR3 size: 13 residues. Germline lookup yields CDR1 SEHNR and CDR2 FQNEAQ (reference sequence). Trimming pared 2 bases from V and 4 bases from J, leaving 8 bases between. Written as DNA, the CDR3 is TGTGCCAGCAGCTTAATACAGGGCACTGAAGCTTTCTTT. Amino acids: CASSLIQGTEAFF. The variable domain in full, completed from reference TRBV7-9 and TRBJ1-1, reads DTGVSQNPRHKITKRGQNVTFRCDPISEHNRLYWYRQTLGQGPEFLTYFQNEAQLEKSRLLSDRFSAERPKGSFSTLEIQRTEQGDSAMYLCASSLIQGTEAFFGQGTRLTVV.

The sample holds a few counts of this clone. The chain carries TRBV7-9 and TRBJ2-2; the D gene is possibly TRBD1 (6 bases). This CDR3 is 15 amino acids long. Germline CDR1 SEHNR, CDR2 FQNEAQ (reference sequence). V lost 3 bases and J lost 4, with 12 bases in between. CDR3 protein: CASSFGQGSTGELFF. DNA of the CDR3: TGTGCCAGCAGCTTCGGTCAGGGGTCCACCGGGGAGCTGTTTTTT.

The rearrangement uses TRBV19 and TRBJ2-2, with D maybe TRBD2 (6 bases). V lost 6 bases and J lost 4, with 18 bases in between. CDR3 length: 16 amino acids. CDR1 LNHDA and CDR2 SQIVND come from the germline V gene (reference sequence). The CDR3 nucleotides are TGTGCCAGTAGCCCAGCGGGTCGAGGAGGCACCGGGGAGCTGTTTTTT. Translating gives CASSPAGRGGTGELFF.

This sequence joins TRBV2 and TRBJ1-2; 9 bases map to TRBD1. V shed 6 bases and J 2 bases; nucleotides not matched to a gene: 7. Germline assignment: CDR1 SNHLY and CDR2 FYNNEI. The CDR3 runs to 15 residues. DNA of the CDR3: TGTGCCAGCAGCCCTTTTGGACAGGGGAACTATGGCTACACCTTC. This translates into CASSPFGQGNYGYTF.

The J gene is TRBJ1-2, the V gene TRBV6-1, with 8 bases lining up with TRBD1. The V gene end was trimmed by 6 bases and the J gene end by 9 bases; junction bases not matched to a gene: 12. The germline V gene has CDR1 MNHNS and CDR2 SASEGT. The length of the CDR3 is 14 residues. The CDR3 DNA is TGTGCCAGCAGCGATGACAGGGGAATTGGGAGCTACACCTTC. Its translation: CASSDDRGIGSYTF.

This chain uses TRBV7-6 with TRBJ2-7; 9 nucleotides line up with TRBD2. The V gene end was trimmed by 4 bases and the J gene end by 5 bases; junction bases not matched to a gene: 6. Germline-derived CDR1 and CDR2 are SGHVS and FNYEAQ. This CDR3 contains 14 residues. CDR3 DNA sequence: TGTGCCAGCAGCTACCTAGCGGGGTCCCACGAGCAGTACTTC. Translating gives CASSYLAGSHEQYF.